This paragraph covers one T cell receptor (beta chain) sequence. Its antigen is unknown. The sample belongs to a study of T cell responses to AZD1222 COVID-19 vaccine. Study-wide results and caveats: Baseline serostatus was positive in only a handful of AZD1222 recipients. There were mostly white British donors and more females than males, and clonal diversity was possibly underestimated. A reported finding is that nearly half of spike-specific TCRs target unmutated variant regions.

The length of the CDR3 is 16 residues. Deletions cut 0 bases from V and 4 bases from J, with 13 bases between. The germline CDR1 and CDR2 sequences are SGDLS and YYNGEE. The method was immunoSEQ multiplex PCR; TCRdb's version includes in-frame clones alone and lacks a portion of them. The table lists about 160,000 clones, 90% to 95% of them singletons, with roughly 4.6% in the top ten. This sequence was found in an adult who received the AZD1222 COVID-19 vaccine. Sequenced here: peripheral blood, sampled 28 days after the second AZD1222 dose. The chain couples TRBV9 to TRBJ2-2, with D maybe TRBD1 (6 bases). Here the CDR3 reads CASSVGQGIGTGELFF. CDR3 sequence (DNA): TGTGCCAGCAGCGTAGGGCAGGGGATCGGCACCGGGGAGCTGTTTTTT.